These T cell receptor beta chains were read from a single sample in a study of control samples from healthy donors and cancer patients. The repertoire was sequenced with immunoSEQ multiplex PCR; TCRdb's copy has only in-frame clones and lacks some. The data show around 150,000 clones, roughly 94% seen once. What was sequenced was blood. The receptor set was obtained from a woman aged 40 to 50 in good health. Both conserved end residues are part of each CDR3. D genes are given only for firm matches. Rows may omit the clone size; those that give it use once, few, many or a size class.

V	J	size	D	CDR3	DNA
TRBV6-1	TRBJ1-3	once	.	CASSEKYLSGNTIYF	TGTGCCAGCAGTGAAAAGTATCTCTCTGGAAACACCATATATTTT
TRBV6-5	TRBJ1-5	.	.	CASRGVLNQPQHF	TGTGCCAGCAGAGGGGTCCTCAATCAGCCCCAGCATTTT
TRBV19	TRBJ1-5	.	TRBD1	CASRGLTNQPQHF	TGTGCCAGCAGGGGGCTTACGAATCAGCCCCAGCATTTT
TRBV4-1	TRBJ1-1	.	.	CASSQDPGQRAFF	TGCGCCAGCAGCCAAGATCCTGGACAGCGAGCTTTCTTT
TRBV7-3	TRBJ2-5	.	TRBD2	CASSLTGGGARETQYF	TGTGCCAGCAGCTTAACGGGCGGGGGGGCAAGAGAGACCCAGTACTTC
TRBV4-1	TRBJ1-2	.	TRBD1	CASSRPGTGNYGYTF	TGCGCCAGCAGCCGACCCGGGACAGGGAACTATGGCTACACCTTC
TRBV9	TRBJ1-3	.	.	CASSGFLSGNTIYF	TGTGCCAGCAGCGGATTCCTCTCTGGAAACACCATATATTTT
TRBV10-3	TRBJ1-1	.	.	CAIRHQEARAEAFF	TGTGCCATCAGGCACCAGGAGGCCCGGGCTGAAGCTTTCTTT
TRBV11-2	TRBJ2-7	once	TRBD1	CASSLETGGPYAYEQYF	TGTGCCAGCAGCTTAGAAACAGGGGGCCCATACGCCTACGAGCAGTACTTC
TRBV11-2	TRBJ2-3	.	TRBD2	CASSFRGLAGGTDTQYF	TGTGCCAGCAGCTTCCGGGGACTAGCGGGGGGGACAGATACGCAGTATTTT